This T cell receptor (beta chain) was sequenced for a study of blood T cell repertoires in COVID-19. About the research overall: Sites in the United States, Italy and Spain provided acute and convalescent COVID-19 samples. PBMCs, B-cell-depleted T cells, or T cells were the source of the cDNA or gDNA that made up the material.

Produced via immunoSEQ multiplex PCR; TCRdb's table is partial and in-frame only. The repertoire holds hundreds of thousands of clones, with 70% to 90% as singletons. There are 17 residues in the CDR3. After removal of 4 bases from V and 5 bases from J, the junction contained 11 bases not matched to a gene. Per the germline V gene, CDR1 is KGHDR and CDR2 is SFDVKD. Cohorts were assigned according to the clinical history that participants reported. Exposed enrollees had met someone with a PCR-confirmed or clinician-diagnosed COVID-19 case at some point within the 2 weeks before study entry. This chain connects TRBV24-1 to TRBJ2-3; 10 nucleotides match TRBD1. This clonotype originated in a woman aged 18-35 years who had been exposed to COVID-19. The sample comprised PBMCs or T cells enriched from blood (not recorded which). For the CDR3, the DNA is TGTGCCACCAGTGACACCCCGGGGACAGGGGTGGAAGATACGCAGTATTTT. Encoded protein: CATSDTPGTGVEDTQYF.